This T cell receptor (beta chain) is drawn from a study of blood T cell repertoires in COVID-19. At the level of the study: The cDNA or gDNA used as material had been derived from T cells, B-cell-depleted T cells, or PBMCs.

Participant ages covered about 18 to 95 years across about 22 US areas. Grouping used clinical history reported by participants in a survey and questionnaire. This CDR3 is built from 15 residues. The germline V gene encodes CDR1 SNHLY and CDR2 FYNNEI. Trimming removed 6 bases from V and 4 bases from J; junction bases left unmatched: 7. Under the authors' procedure: Nucleated cell number was recorded as an estimate derived from reference gene primer amplification. Data came from immunoSEQ multiplex PCR; TCRdb stores just in-frame clones and leaves some out. The V and J calls and clone size are taken from that table; D and trimming were inferred from the DNA. The repertoire holds 130,000 or so clones, with about 81% as singletons.

The source of this sequence is a man aged 40-50 years with acute COVID-19. The material sequenced was PBMCs or T cells enriched from blood (not recorded which). The chain joins TRBV2 to TRBJ1-4, with 8 bases aligning to TRBD1. The CDR3 sequence is CASRGRTGRNEKLFF. The CDR3 DNA reads as TGTGCCAGCAGGGGCCGGACAGGGCGTAATGAAAAACTGTTTTTT.